Sequencing of this TCR beta chain was carried out in a study of blood T cell repertoires in COVID-19. Profiling relied on immunoSEQ multiplex PCR, and the TCRdb table lists in-frame clones only, not all of them. The sample yields under 350,000 clones, around nine tenths seen once. The V gene's germline CDR1 is SGHTA and CDR2 FQGTGA. V lost 2 bases, J lost 4 bases, and 4 bases stayed unmatched. This CDR3 spans 15 amino acids. Donors were grouped by their self-reported clinical history. This TCR was sampled from a man aged 55-75 years who had recovered from COVID-19. Material: PBMCs or T cells enriched from blood (not recorded which). The chain has TRBV7-3 and TRBJ2-1; 8 bases are a match to TRBD2. The CDR3, as DNA: TGTGCCAGCAGCTTACAGGGACTAGAGTACAATGAGCAGTTCTTC. This encodes CASSLQGLEYNEQFF.